This is a list of T cell receptor beta chains from one sample in a study of blood T cell repertoires in COVID-19. This table comes from immunoSEQ multiplex PCR, and its TCRdb copy is limited to in-frame clones, with some not included. This sample has 120,000 or so clones; more than 75% occur once, and the top ten carry 6% to 8.5%. Sequenced input: peripheral blood. These receptors all come from a man over 45 with acute or convalescent COVID-19. The CDR3 runs from the conserved cysteine through the conserved F or W. D genes are given only for firm matches. Clone size is shown for a subset of rows, as once, few, many or a class of expanded clone.

clone_size	d_call	v_call	j_call	cdr3_aa	cdr3_nt
NA	TRBD1	TRBV2	TRBJ1-4	CASSGGQPLGEKLFF	TGTGCCAGCAGTGGGGGACAGCCCTTGGGGGAAAAACTGTTTTTT
NA	TRBD2	TRBV4-2	TRBJ2-3	CASSQETTSGSSADTQYF	TGTGCCAGCAGCCAAGAAACAACTAGCGGGAGCAGTGCGGATACGCAGTATTTT
once	NA	TRBV3-1/TRBV3-2	TRBJ2-2	CASSPRANTGELFF	TGTGCCAGCAGCCCCCGGGCGAACACCGGGGAGCTGTTTTTT
NA	NA	TRBV7-9	TRBJ2-7	CASFHKPPGSYSYEQYF	TGTGCCAGCTTCCACAAACCTCCGGGGAGTTACTCCTACGAGCAGTACTTC
NA	NA	TRBV6-1	TRBJ2-5	CASSEHQGGDETQYF	TGTGCCAGCAGTGAGCATCAGGGGGGCGACGAGACCCAGTACTTC
NA	NA	TRBV11-3	TRBJ2-5	CASSFGPPGTTAWGETQYF	TGTGCCAGCAGCTTTGGACCCCCAGGGACAACCGCTTGGGGGGAGACCCAGTACTTC
NA	NA	TRBV5-6	TRBJ2-5	CASSLGRGMGETQYF	TGTGCCAGCAGCTTGGGAAGGGGTATGGGGGAGACCCAGTACTTC
NA	TRBD2	TRBV5-1	TRBJ2-5	CASSLVGREGPVETQYF	TGCGCCAGCAGCTTGGTTGGACGGGAGGGCCCGGTGGAGACCCAGTACTTC
NA	NA	TRBV19	TRBJ2-3	CASSIEGSGLDTQYF	TGTGCCAGTAGTATAGAAGGCTCAGGGCTAGATACGCAGTATTTT
few	NA	TRBV5-1	TRBJ2-1	CASCRQSSSSYNEQFF	TGCGCCAGTTGTCGACAGAGTTCTAGCTCCTACAATGAGCAGTTCTTC
NA	TRBD2	TRBV10-3	TRBJ2-1	CAIRREGGEQFF	TGTGCCATCAGGAGGGAGGGCGGGGAGCAGTTCTTC
NA	NA	TRBV9	TRBJ1-2	CASSVEPTAANYGYTF	TGTGCCAGCAGCGTAGAGCCGACAGCCGCTAACTATGGCTACACCTTC
once	TRBD2	TRBV24-1	TRBJ2-3	CATSGEASGEITDTQYF	TGTGCCACCAGTGGCGAGGCTAGCGGGGAGATTACAGATACGCAGTATTTT
few	TRBD1	TRBV6-1	TRBJ2-4	CASSENLGQGAKNIQYF	TGTGCCAGCAGTGAAAACCTGGGACAGGGGGCCAAAAACATTCAGTACTTC
NA	NA	TRBV9	TRBJ2-1	CASSTGDTYNEQFF	TGTGCCAGCAGCACCGGGGACACCTACAATGAGCAGTTCTTC
NA	NA	TRBV9	TRBJ2-7	CASSVGGYPYEQYF	TGTGCCAGCAGCGTAGGCGGCTACCCCTACGAGCAGTACTTC
NA	NA	TRBV11-2	TRBJ2-7	CASSSGRIEQYF	TGTGCCAGCAGCTCAGGGAGGATCGAGCAGTACTTC
NA	TRBD2	TRBV7-2	TRBJ2-7	CASSENRLASEQYF	TGTGCCAGCAGCGAAAATAGACTAGCCTCCGAGCAGTACTTC
NA	NA	TRBV11-2	TRBJ1-2	CASTHYTF	TGTGCCAGCACCCACTACACCTTC
NA	NA	TRBV9	TRBJ2-2	CASSVLREIWTGELFF	TGTGCCAGCAGCGTCCTCCGGGAAATATGGACCGGGGAGCTGTTTTTT
NA	TRBD1	TRBV27	TRBJ2-2	CASSSTGGFAGELFF	TGTGCCAGCAGTTCCACAGGGGGCTTTGCCGGGGAGCTGTTTTTT
NA	NA	TRBV5-1	TRBJ1-1	CASSLAGRDTEAFF	TGCGCCAGCAGCTTGGCCGGGAGGGACACTGAAGCTTTCTTT
NA	NA	TRBV9	TRBJ2-5	CASSLGIGKETQYF	TGTGCCAGCAGCCTAGGGATCGGGAAAGAGACCCAGTACTTC
NA	NA	TRBV11-1	TRBJ1-1	CASSLKDRRYTEAFF	TGTGCCAGCAGCTTGAAGGACAGACGGTACACTGAAGCTTTCTTT
NA	NA	TRBV7-8	TRBJ2-7	CASSLGTNYEQYF	TGTGCCAGCAGCTTAGGGACTAACTACGAGCAGTACTTC
once	TRBD2	TRBV4-2	TRBJ2-7	CASSQEIAGVIAYEQYF	TGTGCCAGCAGCCAAGAAATAGCGGGAGTAATTGCCTACGAGCAGTACTTC
NA	TRBD2	TRBV6-4	TRBJ2-1	CASSDSPGAGGGNEQFF	TGTGCCAGCAGTGACTCCCCCGGAGCGGGAGGGGGGAATGAGCAGTTCTTC
NA	TRBD2	TRBV5-1	TRBJ2-3	CASTQGPTAGLAPKDTQYF	TGCGCCAGCACCCAAGGCCCCACCGCGGGACTAGCACCGAAGGATACGCAGTATTTT
NA	NA	TRBV10-3	TRBJ1-1	CAIRFTGSGTEAFF	TGTGCCATCAGATTTACAGGGTCGGGCACTGAAGCTTTCTTT
NA	TRBD1	TRBV5-8	TRBJ1-6	CASTLGDRDSSYNSPLHF	TGTGCCAGCACCCTGGGGGACCGGGACAGCTCCTATAATTCACCCCTCCACTTT
NA	TRBD2	TRBV19	TRBJ2-1	CASRVSGGYSYNEQFF	TGTGCCAGTAGGGTTAGCGGGGGGTACTCCTACAATGAGCAGTTCTTC
NA	TRBD1	TRBV5-6	TRBJ2-7	CASNPPGTGSYEQYF	TGTGCCAGCAACCCCCCCGGGACAGGGTCATACGAGCAGTACTTC
NA	NA	TRBV7-2	TRBJ2-7	CASSLEVGGFYEQYF	TGTGCCAGCAGCTTAGAAGTCGGCGGCTTCTACGAGCAGTACTTC
NA	TRBD1	TRBV14	TRBJ1-2	CASSPTGQGYGYTF	TGTGCCAGCAGCCCGACAGGGCAGGGCTATGGCTACACCTTC
NA	NA	TRBV7-2	TRBJ2-5	CASSPTQETQYF	TGTGCCAGCAGCCCGACACAAGAGACCCAGTACTTC
NA	NA	TRBV5-1	TRBJ2-2	CASANEGTGELFF	TGCGCCAGCGCCAACGAGGGTACCGGGGAGCTGTTTTTT
few	TRBD2	TRBV2	TRBJ2-5	CASSAGRETQYF	TGTGCCAGCTCAGCGGGGAGGGAGACCCAGTACTTC
NA	NA	TRBV27	TRBJ2-1	CASKRDLASFSYNEQFF	TGTGCCAGCAAACGAGACCTAGCGTCATTTTCCTACAATGAGCAGTTCTTC
NA	TRBD1	TRBV12-3/TRBV12-4	TRBJ1-2	CASSLTGTGGYTF	TGTGCCAGCAGTTTGACCGGGACAGGCGGCTACACCTTC